One and the same sample provided the 20 T cell receptor beta chains below, sequenced in a study of shared clonotypes between healthy human individuals. Only in-frame clones appear in the TCRdb table, and some are missing; sequencing was by immunoSEQ multiplex PCR. Counted here are fewer than 350,000 clones, around 86% occurring once; the ten biggest clones make up roughly 17%. The specimen sequenced was memory CD8+ T cells sorted from blood. Described subset: CD45RO+ cells pooled with CCR7-negative TemRA cells. All receptors derive from a man aged 18 to 30 in good health.

This chain joins TRBV7-9 and TRBJ2-7; 7 nucleotides line up with TRBD1. The CDR3 is 12 amino acids. The V segment lost 7 bases and the J segment 5 bases; nucleotides outside the gene matches: 5. Germline loops: CDR1 SEHNR, CDR2 FQNEAQ (reference sequence). CDR3: CASTQTGNEQYF. CDR3 nucleotides: TGTGCCAGCACACAGACAGGGAACGAGCAGTACTTC.

The chain is built from TRBV4-3 and TRBJ2-7; possible D gene TRBD1, 6 bases. The CDR3 totals 15 residues. V lost 2 bases to trimming and J lost 2 bases, with 13 bases between them. Per germline, CDR1 LGHNA and CDR2 YSLEER. The CDR3 region has the DNA TGCGCCAGCAGCCAATACCGGGACACCCCCTACGAGCAGTACTTC. Protein product: CASSQYRDTPYEQYF.

J is TRBJ2-5 and V is TRBV7-2; either TRBD1 or TRBD2 may supply D (5 bases each). This CDR3 is built from 16 residues. Germline CDR1 and CDR2: SGHTA and FQGNSA. V lost 4 bases and J lost 1, with 16 bases in between. The CDR3 DNA follows: TGTGCCAGCAGCTCAGTAGTTTGGGGGTCCCAAGAGACCCAGTACTTC. Its protein is CASSSVVWGSQETQYF.

The chain carries TRBV7-6 and TRBJ2-5; 9 bases agree with TRBD1. The CDR3 consists of 15 residues. CDR1 SGHVS and CDR2 FNYEAQ come from the germline V gene. With 5 bases clipped from V and 10 bases from J, the junction kept 14 bases outside the gene matches. CDR3 DNA sequence: TGTGCCAGCAGCCCCTTGGTTGGGACAGGGTTTTTCCAGTACTTC. It codes for CASSPLVGTGFFQYF.

The V call is TRBV11-2, the J call TRBJ2-5; D unresolved. V gave up 1 base and J gave up 7 bases, with 7 bases separating them. There are 12 residues in the CDR3. Germline lookup yields CDR1 SGHAT and CDR2 FQNNGV. Written as DNA, the CDR3 is TGTGCCAGCAGCTTAGCTACTTGGACCCAGTACTTC. This translates into CASSLATWTQYF.

In the case of this clone: Other nucleotide sequences in the sample specify the same CDR3. The chain joins TRBV5-1 to TRBJ1-2, with TRBD1 as a possible D gene (6 bases). The CDR3 consists of 12 residues. V lost 4 bases to trimming and J lost 8 bases, with 12 bases between them. Germline V gives CDR1 SGHRS, CDR2 YFSETQ. The CDR3 protein is CASSRNRDGYTF. The CDR3 DNA follows: TGCGCCAGCAGCCGAAACAGGGACGGCTACACCTTC.

V is TRBV2 and J is TRBJ2-1; D may be TRBD2 (5 bases). This CDR3 contains 12 residues. Germline lookup yields CDR1 SNHLY and CDR2 FYNNEI. Trimming cost V 7 bases and J 4 bases, with 8 bases left between them. In DNA form, the CDR3 reads TGTGCCAGCACCCCGGGATACAATGAGCAGTTCTTC. Encoded protein: CASTPGYNEQFF.

The chain combines TRBV27 with TRBJ2-7, with a tentative D call TRBD2 (7 bases). CDR1 MNHEY and CDR2 SMNVEV come from the germline V gene (reference sequence). The CDR3 length is 14 residues. V lost 5 bases to trimming and J lost 3 bases, with 14 bases between them. CDR3 residues: CASSGGGGIYEQYF. The CDR3 DNA is TGTGCCAGCAGTGGAGGGGGAGGGATCTACGAGCAGTACTTC.

J is TRBJ2-3 and V is TRBV28, with no clear D. The CDR3 consists of 13 residues. V was clipped by 6 bases and J by 6 bases, with 13 bases between them. Germline-derived CDR1 and CDR2 are MDHEN and SYDVKM. The DNA of the CDR3 is TGTGCCAGCAGCCCAACCGCAGGCGATACGCAGTATTTT. Its translation is CASSPTAGDTQYF.

In regard to this clone: Other nucleotide sequences from this sample produce the same CDR3. This sequence joins TRBV7-9 and TRBJ2-1; no firm D call. Trimming took 5 bases from V and 0 from J, leaving 5 bases between them. CDR3 length equals 13 residues. The germline V gene has CDR1 SEHNR and CDR2 FQNEAQ (reference sequence). The DNA of the CDR3 is TGTGCCAGCAGCCTGGTCTCCTACAATGAGCAGTTCTTC. Its translation is CASSLVSYNEQFF.

The chain uses TRBV4-1 and TRBJ1-2; 10 bases align to TRBD1. CDR1 and CDR2 from the germline V gene are MGHRA and YSYEKL. Trimming at V came to 5 bases and at J to 3 bases, leaving 6 bases not matched to a gene. This CDR3 is 15 amino acids long. CDR3 sequence: CASSFRTGGDYGYTF. CDR3 nucleotide sequence: TGCGCCAGCAGCTTCCGGACAGGGGGGGACTATGGCTACACCTTC.

This chain uses TRBV29-1 with TRBJ2-7, with unresolved D. CDR1 and CDR2 from the germline V gene are SQVTM and ANQGSEA. The CDR3 extends over 10 amino acids. Trimming cost V 0 bases and J 6 bases, with 3 bases left between them. This CDR3 is CSVEEGEQYF. Here the CDR3 DNA reads TGCAGCGTTGAAGAAGGCGAGCAGTACTTC.

This chain joins TRBV19 and TRBJ2-7, with TRBD1 matching 9 bases. The V and J ends lost 6 bases and 5 bases, in that order; junction bases with no gene match: 11. This CDR3 region has 15 residues. CDR1 and CDR2 (germline): LNHDA, SQIVND (reference sequence). The CDR3 DNA sequence: TGTGCCAGTAGCCCGTTCGGGACAGGGAAAGACGAGCAGTACTTC. As protein: CASSPFGTGKDEQYF.

This clone was seen just once. This chain connects TRBV6-1 to TRBJ1-1; D unclear. Germline CDR1 is MNHNS and CDR2 is SASEGT. The length of the CDR3 is 14 residues. Trimming stripped 1 base from V and 8 bases from J, with 14 bases between. CDR3 DNA: TGTGCCAGCAGTGAAGGGGGAGGGATGCGGGAAGCTTTCTTT. It yields the protein CASSEGGGMREAFF.

The chain couples TRBV10-3 to TRBJ1-1; 7 nucleotides line up with TRBD1. Germline CDR1 ENHRY, CDR2 SYGVKD. V gave up 7 bases and J gave up 8 bases; unmatched junction bases: 7. CDR3 size: 12 residues. The CDR3 DNA sequence: TGTGCCATCAAAAAGCCACAGGGGGAAGCTTTCTTT. Translating it yields CAIKKPQGEAFF.

This rearrangement joins TRBV1 to TRBJ1-6; the table's TRBD1 call for D was not verified on the DNA. TRBV1 is a known pseudogene. The CDR3 is 20 residues long. CDR3 protein: CTSSLPLMAGVGSYNSPLHF. In DNA form, the CDR3 reads TGCACCAGCAGCCTGCCCCTAATGGCAGGGGTAGGCTCCTATAATTCACCCCTCCACTTT.

CDR3 nucleotides: TGCAGTGCTAGAAAGGAAGAGACCCAGTACTTC. It translates to CSARKEETQYF. This rearrangement joins TRBV20-1 to TRBJ2-5; D unclear. CDR3 size: 11 residues. V was clipped by 2 bases and J by 3 bases, with 4 bases between them. In germline, CDR1 is DFQATT, CDR2 SNEGSKA (reference sequence).

The chain combines TRBV4-1 with TRBJ1-5; TRBD1 is a possible D gene (6 bases). The CDR3 consists of 17 residues. Per germline, CDR1 MGHRA and CDR2 YSYEKL. The germline V and J ends were trimmed by 1 base and 2 bases, with 15 bases remaining between them. The CDR3 DNA reads as TGCGCCAGCAGCCAAGTAGTAGGCAGGGGAGGCAATCAGCCCCAGCATTTT. Protein sequence: CASSQVVGRGGNQPQHF.

The genes are TRBV5-4 and TRBJ2-2; TRBD2 matches 12 bases. The length of the CDR3 is 16 residues. Unmatched junction bases numbered 4, after V lost 0 bases and J lost 7 bases. Germline V gene lookup returns CDR1 SGHNT and CDR2 YYREEE (reference sequence). Here the CDR3 DNA reads TGTGCCAGCAGCTTGGGACTAGCGGGGGAAAACGGGGAGCTGTTTTTT. Translation: CASSLGLAGENGELFF. The entire variable domain, with the rest obtained from reference TRBV5-4 and TRBJ2-2, is as follows: ETGVTQSPTHLIKTRGQQVTLRCSSQSGHNTVSWYQQALGQGPQFIFQYYREEENGRGNFPPRFSGLQFPNYSSELNVNALELDDSALYLCASSLGLAGENGELFFGEGSRLTVL.

V is TRBV28 and J is TRBJ2-1; perhaps D is TRBD1 or TRBD2 (6 bases each). The ends were cut back, 7 bases at V and 14 bases at J, with 21 bases in the middle. Germline CDR1 and CDR2: MDHEN and SYDVKM. This CDR3 comprises 13 residues. For the CDR3, the DNA is TGTGCCAGCACACTAGCAGGGGAGCTGACCGAGTTCTTC. Amino acids: CASTLAGELTEFF. Based on the CDR3 plus reference TRBV28 and TRBJ2-1, the full variable domain is DVKVTQSSRYLVKRTGEKVFLECVQDMDHENMFWYRQDPGLGLRLIYFSYDVKMKEKGDIPEGYSVSREKKERFSLILESASTNQTSMYLCASTLAGELTEFFGPGTRLTVL.